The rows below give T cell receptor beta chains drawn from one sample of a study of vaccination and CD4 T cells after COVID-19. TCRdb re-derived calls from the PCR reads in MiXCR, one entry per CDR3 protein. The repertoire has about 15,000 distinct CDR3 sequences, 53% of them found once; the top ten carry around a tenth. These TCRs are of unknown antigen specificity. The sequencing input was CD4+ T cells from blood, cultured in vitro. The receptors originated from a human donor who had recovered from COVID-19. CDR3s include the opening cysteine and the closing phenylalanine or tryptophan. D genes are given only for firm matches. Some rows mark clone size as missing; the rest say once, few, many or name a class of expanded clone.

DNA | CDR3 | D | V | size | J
TGTGCCAGCAGCCCAGACCTTAACAATGAGCAGTTCTTC | CASSPDLNNEQFF | . | TRBV7-8 | . | TRBJ2-1
TGTGCCAGCAGGTCCGGGGGGACCTCCTATAATTCACCCCTCCACTTT | CASRSGGTSYNSPLHF | . | TRBV6-1 | . | TRBJ1-6
TGCAGTGCTAGAGATGTAGGGACAGGGGGCTACGAGCAGTACTTC | CSARDVGTGGYEQYF | TRBD1 | TRBV20-1 | . | TRBJ2-7
TGTGCCACCAGCAGAGATGCAACAGCAAACACTGAAGCTTTCTTT | CATSRDATANTEAFF | . | TRBV15 | . | TRBJ1-1
TGTGCCAGCAGCCAGCTGGGGACCACCGGGGAGCTGTTTTTT | CASSQLGTTGELFF | . | TRBV11-2 | . | TRBJ2-2
TGCAGTGCTAGTGCACCGGGGGGCGCGTCCCCCTACGAGCAGTACTTC | CSASAPGGASPYEQYF | . | TRBV20-1 | . | TRBJ2-7
TGTGCCAGCAGTTCTTATGGACAGGGCGGGGGTCAGCCCCAGCATTTT | CASSSYGQGGGQPQHF | TRBD1 | TRBV27 | medium-sized | TRBJ1-5
TGTGCCAGCAGTTATAGGTCTCGCTATGGCTACACCTTC | CASSYRSRYGYTF | . | TRBV6-5 | . | TRBJ1-2
TGTGCCACCAGTGTTGGAGAGGGGAATGAGCAGTTCTTC | CATSVGEGNEQFF | . | TRBV24-1 | . | TRBJ2-1
TGCAGCGTTACGGGGCTTCTTGACTATGGCTACACCTTC | CSVTGLLDYGYTF | . | TRBV29-1 | . | TRBJ1-2
TGTGCCAGCAGCCAATGGGGATTTGGTGAGCAGTTCTTC | CASSQWGFGEQFF | . | TRBV14 | . | TRBJ2-1
TGTGCCAGCATTGGGGAGATAGGTTCACCCCTCCACTTT | CASIGEIGSPLHF | . | TRBV2 | . | TRBJ1-6
TGTGCCAGTAGTTTCGACAGGACCCGCACCGGGGAGCTGTTTTTT | CASSFDRTRTGELFF | . | TRBV19 | . | TRBJ2-2
TGTGCCAGCAGCAATTTGAATCAGCCCCAGCATTTT | CASSNLNQPQHF | . | TRBV6-1 | few | TRBJ1-5
TGCAGTGCTAGGCGCCAGGCGCACTCCTACGAGCAGTACTTC | CSARRQAHSYEQYF | . | TRBV20-1 | . | TRBJ2-7
TGTGCCAGCTCTCTCCGCCGGGGGGCCGGGGAGACCCAGTACTTC | CASSLRRGAGETQYF | . | TRBV18 | . | TRBJ2-5
TGTGCCAGCAGCCCATCCGCCGGGAAAACAAACACCGGGGAGCTGTTTTTT | CASSPSAGKTNTGELFF | . | TRBV6-1 | few | TRBJ2-2
TGTGCCAGCAGCTTAGGCCTAAGGGACTACGAGCAGTACTTC | CASSLGLRDYEQYF | . | TRBV11-2 | . | TRBJ2-7
TGTGCCAGCAGCATCGTCGGGACAGCTGGAAACACCATATATTTT | CASSIVGTAGNTIYF | TRBD1 | TRBV7-2 | . | TRBJ1-3
TGCAGCGTTGGGGACAGGGCATACGAGCAGTACTTC | CSVGDRAYEQYF | TRBD1 | TRBV29-1 | . | TRBJ2-7
TGTGCCAGCAGTTACGGTGGAAGCTCCTACAATGAGCAGTTCTTC | CASSYGGSSYNEQFF | . | TRBV6-5 | . | TRBJ2-1
TGTGCCAGCAGTTATAGGGGACTATTTGGCATAGTGCAGTACTTC | CASSYRGLFGIVQYF | TRBD2 | TRBV6-5 | . | TRBJ2-7
TGTGCCAGCAGGTACAGGTCACCAGAGACCCAGTACTTC | CASRYRSPETQYF | . | TRBV2 | few | TRBJ2-5
TGTGCCAGCAGCTTAGCTTACAGGGGGCTAACTGGGGCCAACGTCCTGACTTTC | CASSLAYRGLTGANVLTF | TRBD1 | TRBV7-2 | . | TRBJ2-6
TGCAGTGCTAGCGGACAGTATGAGCAGTTCTTC | CSASGQYEQFF | . | TRBV20-1 | . | TRBJ2-1
TGTGCCATCAGTAACTGGGGAGGGTTGGCCACTGAAGCTTTCTTT | CAISNWGGLATEAFF | . | TRBV10-3 | . | TRBJ1-1
TGCAGCGTTGATGGCTACACCTTC | CSVDGYTF | . | TRBV29-1 | . | TRBJ1-2
TGCAGTGCTCCGACTAGCGGGGCGGGGGGGCAGTTCTTC | CSAPTSGAGGQFF | TRBD2 | TRBV20-1 | . | TRBJ2-1
TGTGCCAGCTCACCAGGGAGGTCAACCTACGAGCAGTACTTC | CASSPGRSTYEQYF | . | TRBV18 | . | TRBJ2-7
TGTGCCAGCAGCGCCTATGGGGATACGCAGTATTTT | CASSAYGDTQYF | . | TRBV7-2 | . | TRBJ2-3
TGCGCCAGCAGCCAAGGGGACACCTATGGCTACACCTTC | CASSQGDTYGYTF | . | TRBV4-1 | . | TRBJ1-2
TGCAGTGGAGGTGGTGGTGAGCAGTTCTTC | CSGGGGEQFF | . | TRBV20-1 | few | TRBJ2-1
TGTGCCAGCAGTTACTTTGGGACAGGGGGAACCTACGAGCAGTACTTC | CASSYFGTGGTYEQYF | TRBD1 | TRBV6-5 | . | TRBJ2-7
TGTGCCAGCACCTTGACAGGGACTGGAAACACCATATATTTT | CASTLTGTGNTIYF | TRBD1 | TRBV5-8 | . | TRBJ1-3